The 13 T cell receptor beta chains below come from one sample, sequenced in a study of blood T cell repertoires in COVID-19. Produced via immunoSEQ multiplex PCR; TCRdb's table is partial and in-frame only. Altogether around 90,000 clones are present, about 92% being singletons, with the ten largest covering approximately 6.3%. The sample consisted of peripheral blood. These receptor sequences come from a woman aged 60 to 75 with active COVID-19.

This rearrangement joins TRBV10-3 to TRBJ2-1, with TRBD2 identical over 11 bases. The CDR3 consists of 16 residues. Trimming cost V 5 bases and J 3 bases; bases outside gene matches: 6. Germline V lookup: CDR1 ENHRY, CDR2 SYGVKD. This CDR3 is CAISQTSGKIYNEQFF. The CDR3, as DNA: TGTGCCATCAGTCAGACTAGCGGGAAAATCTACAATGAGCAGTTCTTC.

The chain joins TRBV4-3 to TRBJ1-1; maybe TRBD1 (5 bases). Trimming shortened V by 5 bases and J by 4 bases, and 14 bases separated the two germline ends. CDR1 is LGHNA, CDR2 YSLEER, per germline. The CDR3 consists of 14 residues. The DNA of the CDR3 is TGCGCCAGCAGCACTTACGGGAGGGGCACTGAAGCTTTCTTT. As protein: CASSTYGRGTEAFF.

The chain combines TRBV5-6 with TRBJ2-7; D is perhaps TRBD1 (6 bases). There are 14 residues in the CDR3. Germline-derived CDR1 and CDR2 are SGHDT and YYEEEE. The V end lost 2 bases, the J end lost 3 bases, and 12 bases lay between the germline ends. CDR3 amino acids: CASSFRTVNYEQYF. CDR3 DNA: TGTGCCAGCAGCTTTAGGACAGTGAACTACGAGCAGTACTTC.

CDR3 in DNA: TGTGCCAGCAGCGCACCGGACAGGGATGACACTGAAGCTTTCTTT. It codes for CASSAPDRDDTEAFF. This sequence joins TRBV9 and TRBJ1-1, with 8 bases lining up with TRBD1. J was trimmed by 3 bases and V by 3 bases; bases with no gene match: 7. CDR3 size: 15 residues. Germline V CDR1 and CDR2: SGDLS, YYNGEE.

The chain is built from TRBV9 and TRBJ2-5, with a possible D match to TRBD2 (7 bases). Germline loops: CDR1 SGDLS, CDR2 YYNGEE. The V end lost 3 bases, the J end lost 3 bases, and 15 bases lay between the germline ends. The CDR3 is 15 amino acids. The CDR3 DNA is TGTGCCAGCAGCGCCAGAGGGGGGGAGAAAGAGACCCAGTACTTC. This encodes CASSARGGEKETQYF.

V and J are TRBV5-4 and TRBJ2-1; D is undetermined. V gave up 4 bases and J gave up 0 bases, with 11 bases separating them. This CDR3 is built from 15 residues. CDR1 is SGHNT and CDR2 is YYREEE in the germline V gene (reference sequence). CDR3: CASSVELRSYNEQFF. The CDR3 nucleotides are TGTGCCAGCAGCGTAGAACTCCGCTCCTACAATGAGCAGTTCTTC.

The chain combines TRBV6-6 with TRBJ2-7, with D possibly matching TRBD2 (6 bases). Trimming shortened V by 7 bases and J by 9 bases, and 13 bases separated the two germline ends. This CDR3 is built from 11 residues. Germline assignment: CDR1 MNHNY and CDR2 SVGAGI (reference sequence). The CDR3 bases are TGTGCCAGCACCCTGGAGGGGTTGCAGTACTTC. It is translated as CASTLEGLQYF.

V usage is TRBV11-3 and J usage is TRBJ2-7, with D possibly TRBD1 on 6 matching bases. Looked up from germline, CDR1 is SGHNT and CDR2 is YENEEA. The CDR3 sequence is 13 residues long. The V end lost 0 bases, the J end lost 6 bases, and 9 bases lay between the germline ends. The CDR3 spells CASSLDYRAEQYF. In DNA, the CDR3 is TGTGCCAGCAGCTTAGATTACAGGGCCGAGCAGTACTTC.

The chain is built from TRBV4-1 and TRBJ1-3, with 7 bases matching TRBD1. This CDR3 comprises 16 residues. V dropped 2 bases and J dropped 2; count of bases not matched to a gene: 6. Germline V gives CDR1 MGHRA, CDR2 YSYEKL. CDR3: CASSQPTGSAGNTIYF. Here the CDR3 DNA reads TGCGCCAGCAGCCAACCGACAGGGTCGGCTGGAAACACCATATATTTT.

The chain links TRBV28 to TRBJ1-4; D may be TRBD1 (6 bases). Trimming left V 3 bases short and J 4 bases short, with 12 bases between. Germline loops: CDR1 MDHEN, CDR2 SYDVKM. This CDR3 comprises 15 residues. The CDR3: CASSFPPGVNEKLFF. The CDR3 DNA follows: TGTGCCAGCAGTTTCCCGCCAGGGGTTAATGAAAAACTGTTTTTT.

This rearrangement joins TRBV7-2 to TRBJ1-2; TRBD1 aligns across 8 bases. CDR3 length equals 18 residues. Germline V gene sequence: CDR1 SGHTA, CDR2 FQGNSA. The ends lost 4 bases at V and 1 base at J; junction bases unmatched: 14. DNA for the CDR3: TGTGCCAGCAGCTCAACCCTAGGGACAGGCATCCTTAACTATGGCTACACCTTC. Encoded protein: CASSSTLGTGILNYGYTF. Variable domain in full (rest from reference TRBV7-2 and TRBJ1-2): GAGVSQSPSNKVTEKGKDVELRCDPISGHTALYWYRQSLGQGLEFLIYFQGNSAPDKSGLPSDRFSAERTGGSVSTLTIQRTQQEDSAVYLCASSSTLGTGILNYGYTFGSGTRLTVV.

The chain couples TRBV5-5 to TRBJ2-3; a weak D match, TRBD2 (6 bases). Germline V gene lookup returns CDR1 SGHKS and CDR2 YYEKEE (reference sequence). Trimming cost V 6 bases and J 1 base, with 15 bases left between them. The CDR3 is made up of 15 amino acids. CDR3 protein: CASNLIGGGTDTQYF. Written as DNA, the CDR3 is TGTGCCAGCAATCTGATTGGAGGGGGCACAGATACGCAGTATTTT.

The J gene is TRBJ1-2, the V gene TRBV18; no clear D gene. This CDR3 has 12 amino acids. The germline V and J ends were trimmed by 3 bases and 8 bases, with 10 bases remaining between them. Germline CDR1 is KGHSH and CDR2 is LQKENI. CDR3 residues: CASSPAGDGYTF. CDR3 nucleotide sequence: TGTGCCAGCTCACCCGCCGGAGACGGCTACACCTTC.